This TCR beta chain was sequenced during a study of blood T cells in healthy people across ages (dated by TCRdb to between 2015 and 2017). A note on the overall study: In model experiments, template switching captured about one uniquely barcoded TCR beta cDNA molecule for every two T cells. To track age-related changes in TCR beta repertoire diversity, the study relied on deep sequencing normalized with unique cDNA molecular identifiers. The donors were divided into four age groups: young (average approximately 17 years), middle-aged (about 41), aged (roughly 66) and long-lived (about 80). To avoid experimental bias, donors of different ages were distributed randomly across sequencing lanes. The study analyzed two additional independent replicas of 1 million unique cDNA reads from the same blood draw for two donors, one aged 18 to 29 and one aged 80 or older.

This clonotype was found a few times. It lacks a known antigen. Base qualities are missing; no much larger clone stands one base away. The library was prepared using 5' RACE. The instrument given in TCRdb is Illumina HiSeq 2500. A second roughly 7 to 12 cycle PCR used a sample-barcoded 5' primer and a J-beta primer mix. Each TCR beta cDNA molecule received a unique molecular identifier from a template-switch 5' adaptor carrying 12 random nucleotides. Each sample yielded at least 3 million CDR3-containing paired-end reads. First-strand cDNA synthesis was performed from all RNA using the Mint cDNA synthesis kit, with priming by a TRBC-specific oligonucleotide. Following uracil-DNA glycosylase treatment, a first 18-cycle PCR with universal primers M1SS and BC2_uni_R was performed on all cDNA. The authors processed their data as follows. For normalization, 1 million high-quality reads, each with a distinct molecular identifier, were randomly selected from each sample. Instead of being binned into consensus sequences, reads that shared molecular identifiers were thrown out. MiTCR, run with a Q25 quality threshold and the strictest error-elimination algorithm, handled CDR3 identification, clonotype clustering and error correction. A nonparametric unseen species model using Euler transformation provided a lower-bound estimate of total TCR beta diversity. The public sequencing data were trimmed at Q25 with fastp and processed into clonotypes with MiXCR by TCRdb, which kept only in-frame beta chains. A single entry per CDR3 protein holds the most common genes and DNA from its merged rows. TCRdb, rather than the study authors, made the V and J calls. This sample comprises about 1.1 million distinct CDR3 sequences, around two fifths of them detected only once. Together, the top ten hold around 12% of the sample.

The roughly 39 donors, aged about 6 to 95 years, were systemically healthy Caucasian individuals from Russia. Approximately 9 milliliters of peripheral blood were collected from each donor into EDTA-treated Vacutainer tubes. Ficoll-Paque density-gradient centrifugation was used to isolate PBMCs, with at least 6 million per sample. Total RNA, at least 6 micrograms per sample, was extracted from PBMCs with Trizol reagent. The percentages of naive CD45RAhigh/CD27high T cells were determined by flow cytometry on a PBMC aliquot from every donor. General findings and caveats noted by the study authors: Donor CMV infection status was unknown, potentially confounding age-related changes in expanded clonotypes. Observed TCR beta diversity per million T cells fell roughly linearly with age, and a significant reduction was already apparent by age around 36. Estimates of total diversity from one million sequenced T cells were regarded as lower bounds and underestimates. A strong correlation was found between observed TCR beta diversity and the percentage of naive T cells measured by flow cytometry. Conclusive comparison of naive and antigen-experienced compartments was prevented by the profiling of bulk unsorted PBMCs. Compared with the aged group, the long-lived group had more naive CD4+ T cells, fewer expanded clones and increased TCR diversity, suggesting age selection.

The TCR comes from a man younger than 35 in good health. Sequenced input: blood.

The sequence in DNA is TGTGCCAGCAGAGGGACAGCTGAAAAACTGTTTTTT. This encodes CASRGTAEKLFF. Rearrangement joined TRBV4-2 to TRBJ1-4; a stretch of 7 junction bases matches TRBD1. V ends up 6 bases short and J 7 bases short, with an unmatched junction base count of 2. According to the germline V gene, CDR1 reads LGHNA and CDR2 reads YNFKEQ. The CDR3, from cysteine to phenylalanine, totals 12 residues. Only the CDR3 portion is preserved as DNA: 36 bases, with reading frame beginning at the first base.